This T cell receptor beta chain appears in the sequencing data of a study of CD8 T cells in ankylosing spondylitis. This clonotype has only a few counts. What it binds is unknown. CDR3 length: 14 residues. Per germline, CDR1 MNHNS and CDR2 SASEGT. V lost 4 bases to trimming and J lost 3 bases, with 10 bases between them. Overall study results and limits: Peripheral blood held disease-linked clones only at relatively low frequency, and these were CD8+. Matched ankylosing spondylitis synovial fluid reportedly contained a significantly enriched population of disease-linked clones. Earlier authors reported some of these motif variants in reactive arthritis synovial fluid and blood.

Preparation of TCR beta libraries was done by quantitative 5'-RACE with molecular barcodes. Each CDR3 protein is one row after TCRdb ran MiXCR on the 5' RACE reads. The sample includes about 110,000 distinct CDR3 sequences, around 24% of them seen just once. The sample comprised synovial fluid, either unsorted or a sorted T cell fraction (not recorded which). The chain employs TRBV6-1 and TRBJ2-1; D remains ambiguous. The receptor's source is a male donor with ankylosing spondylitis. The CDR3 loop is CASSADPFYNEQFF. In nucleotides, the CDR3 is TGTGCCAGCAGTGCCGACCCCTTCTACAATGAGCAGTTCTTC.